One sample yielded the 10 T cell receptor beta chains listed below, sequenced in a study of blood T cells in healthy people across ages. A second PCR of 7 to 11 cycles used a sample-barcoded 5' primer and a J-beta primer mix. TCRdb recomputed calls from the 5' RACE reads with MiXCR, one row per CDR3 protein. The repertoire holds under 1,000,000 distinct CDR3 sequences, under 40% seen once, with 10% to 15% in the top ten. Sequencing input: blood. The receptors shown here come from a man aged 18 to 30 in good health.

The chain links TRBV20-1 to TRBJ2-7; possible D gene TRBD2, 6 bases. The DNA matches TRBJ2-5 better at its end, which makes the J call doubtful. The CDR3 runs to 15 residues. The germline gives CDR1 DFQATT, CDR2 SNEGSKA (reference sequence). The CDR3 region is CSARGFDGGGETQYF. Here the CDR3 DNA reads TGCAGTGCTAGAGGTTTTGACGGGGGTGGAGAGACCCAGTACTTC.

The chain uses TRBV7-2 and TRBJ2-1; D is unresolved. This CDR3 spans 14 amino acids. Per the germline V gene, CDR1 is SGHTA and CDR2 is FQGNSA. V lost 5 bases and J 3 bases, leaving 11 bases between the germline ends. In DNA, the CDR3 is TGTGCCAGCAGCCCCGCTATAAACTACAATGAGCAGTTCTTC. Its protein product is CASSPAINYNEQFF.

This clonotype has more than one count but fewer than ten. The chain has TRBV7-2 and TRBJ1-2; possible D gene TRBD1, 5 bases. CDR3 length: 13 amino acids. Germline V gene lookup returns CDR1 SGHTA and CDR2 FQGNSA. Trimming removed 5 bases from V and 5 bases from J, with 12 bases in between. The CDR3 region is CASSALQGYGYTF. The CDR3 DNA is TGTGCCAGCAGCGCCCTCCAGGGATATGGCTACACCTTC.

This clonotype turned up a few times. The chain recombines TRBV7-9 with TRBJ2-5, with no clear D. In germline, CDR1 is SEHNR, CDR2 FQNEAQ (reference sequence). CDR3 size: 14 residues. V lost 5 bases and J lost 5, with 15 bases in between. CDR3 bases: TGTGCCAGCAGCCAAGCATCTGACGTGGAGACCCAGTACTTC. Protein product: CASSQASDVETQYF.

Points on this clonotype: A much more abundant neighbour one base away suggests this may be a read error. The chain couples TRBV28 to TRBJ2-4, with a possible D match to TRBD1 (6 bases). The CDR3 sequence is 12 residues long. CDR1 MDHEN and CDR2 SYDVKM come from the germline V gene. Trimming removed 7 bases from V and 13 bases from J, with 17 bases in between. DNA for the CDR3: TGTGCCAGCAATTCCCCAGGGGCGGAGCAGTACTTC. It yields the protein CASNSPGAEQYF.

In its sample, this clonotype was seen a few times. The chain uses TRBV6-5 and TRBJ2-1, with D possibly matching TRBD2 (6 bases). Germline lookup yields CDR1 MNHEY and CDR2 SVGAGI. V was cut by 2 bases and J by 6 bases, with 17 bases left in between. CDR3 length: 16 amino acids. The CDR3 region is CASSYRSGVQRNEQFF. CDR3 coding DNA: TGTGCCAGCAGTTACAGGTCGGGGGTGCAACGCAATGAGCAGTTCTTC.

The gene calls are TRBV20-1 and TRBJ1-1; TRBD1 matches 8 bases. Germline V CDR1 and CDR2: DFQATT, SNEGSKA (reference sequence). The CDR3 is 13 amino acids. V shed 5 bases and J 2 bases; nucleotides not matched to a gene: 4. The chain's CDR3 is CSAPGQGNTEAFF. CDR3 bases: TGCAGTGCTCCCGGACAGGGTAACACTGAAGCTTTCTTT.

This clonotype appeared a few times. The V and J genes are TRBV7-2 and TRBJ2-1; TRBD1 or TRBD2 may be the D gene (5 bases each). This CDR3 is 16 amino acids long. Germline CDR1 is SGHTA and CDR2 is FQGNSA. V was pared by 0 bases and J by 6 bases, with 15 bases between. For the CDR3, the DNA is TGTGCCAGCAGCTTAGCGTCACTAGGGGCGGCCAATGAGCAGTTCTTC. The encoded protein is CASSLASLGAANEQFF.

V and J are TRBV7-2 and TRBJ2-5; no reliable D call. This CDR3 has 15 residues. Per germline, CDR1 SGHTA and CDR2 FQGNSA. Trimming left V 0 bases short and J 2 bases short, with 10 bases between. The DNA of the CDR3 is TGTGCCAGCAGCTTAGCGCTTGGTCCTCAAGAGACCCAGTACTTC. This translates into CASSLALGPQETQYF.

The chain joins TRBV20-1 to TRBJ2-1, with 9 bases identical to TRBD2. Trimming took 6 bases from V and 6 from J; bases not matched to a gene: 6. The CDR3 extends over 13 amino acids. From germline, CDR1 is DFQATT and CDR2 SNEGSKA (reference sequence). The DNA of the CDR3 is TGCAGTGCCTGGAGGACTAGCGCCAATGAGCAGTTCTTC. Its translation is CSAWRTSANEQFF.